These 3 T cell receptor beta chains share one sample of origin, sequenced in a study of early T cells in non-severe SARS-CoV-2 infection. Each CDR3 protein gets one entry after TCRdb re-called the 5' RACE reads with MiXCR. The table records about 81,000 distinct CDR3 sequences, 5% to 7% of them present only once. Sequencing used whole blood. Receptors originate from an adult who was a healthcare worker with PCR-confirmed SARS-CoV-2 infection or an uninfected control (not recorded which).

V and J are TRBV7-2 and TRBJ1-5, with D possibly TRBD1 on 5 matching bases. CDR3 length: 13 amino acids. V gave up 5 bases and J gave up 5 bases, with 10 bases separating them. In germline, CDR1 is SGHTA, CDR2 FQGNSA. This chain's CDR3 is CASSRDGYQPQHF. The CDR3 region has the DNA TGTGCCAGCAGCAGGGACGGGTATCAGCCCCAGCATTTT.

Concerning this clonotype itself: At one end the junction does not follow the germline gene, possibly because of a read error. The V and J genes are TRBV7-9 and TRBJ1-4; possible D gene TRBD1, 6 bases. CDR3 length equals 17 residues. Per germline, CDR1 SEHNR and CDR2 FQNEAQ (reference sequence). The CDR3 nucleotides read TGTGCCAGCAGCTCCGGGACATCTCGAGAGCTGAATGAAAATCTGTTTTTT. Its translation is CASSSGTSRELNENLFF.

This clonotype was observed a few times. The V call is TRBV4-2, the J call TRBJ1-4; D is unresolved. The length of the CDR3 is 17 residues. From germline, CDR1 is LGHNA and CDR2 YNFKEQ. V lost 0 bases and J 7 bases, leaving 18 bases between the germline ends. CDR3 region: CASSQEAVGGSSEKLFF. The CDR3 coding sequence is TGTGCCAGCAGCCAAGAAGCCGTAGGAGGGTCCAGTGAAAAACTGTTTTTT.